This T cell receptor (beta chain) was recorded in a study of neurological immune-mediated disorders. Findings and caveats of the study: Private repertoires in all groups were suggested by the absence of shared CDR3 amino acid sequences among expanded clones across subjects. HTLV-1-associated myelopathy displayed the greatest TCR clonal expansion, and multiple sclerosis exhibited the smallest, lower than that of healthy controls.

Each TCR transcript was tagged with a 10-nucleotide random UMI during 5'RACE. TCRdb re-derived calls from the 5' RACE reads in MiXCR, one entry per CDR3 protein. The sample yields tens of thousands of distinct CDR3 sequences, about an eighth seen once. Trimming cost V 2 bases and J 4 bases, with 20 bases left between them. Germline V gene data show CDR1 as DFQATT and CDR2 as SNEGSKA (reference sequence). The CDR3 spans 16 residues. This clonotype came up many times. The antigen remains unidentified. The chain couples TRBV20-1 to TRBJ1-2; perhaps TRBD1 as D (5 bases). Material: PBMCs. This sequence originates from a man in his sixties in good health. The CDR3 DNA reads as TGCAGTGCTAGATACCGAACAGACAGCGCCATCTATGGCTACACCTTC. This translates into CSARYRTDSAIYGYTF.